This T cell receptor beta chain was found in a study of blood T cell repertoires in COVID-19. CDR1 is LNHDA, CDR2 SQIVND, per germline (reference sequence). V was cut by 8 bases and J by 6 bases, with 16 bases left in between. The CDR3 runs to 14 residues. Sequencing used immunoSEQ multiplex PCR; TCRdb keeps in-frame clones, though not all of them. The sample has about 280,000 clones, around 87% seen once. The clonotype comes from a woman aged 30 to 39 who had recovered from COVID-19. The sample comprised peripheral blood. This chain links TRBV19 with TRBJ2-2; D might be TRBD2 (6 bases). The CDR3 region has the DNA TGTGCCAGTTTTTCAGGGAGGACGGCCGGGGAGCTGTTTTTT. It encodes CASFSGRTAGELFF. The variable domain in full, completed from reference TRBV19 and TRBJ2-2, reads DGGITQSPKYLFRKEGQNVTLSCEQNLNHDAMYWYRQDPGQGLRLIYYSQIVNDFQKGDIAEGYSVSREKKESFPLTVTSAQKNPTAFYLCASFSGRTAGELFFGEGSRLTVL.